This TCR beta chain comes out of a study of radiation and T cells in renal cell carcinoma (dated by TCRdb to 2018 to 2021). For the wider study: The samples were obtained from a clinical trial, where primary renal cell carcinomas were treated with 15 Gy stereotactic body radiation therapy and then removed by nephrectomy 4 weeks afterward. In total, 53 samples underwent TCR beta sequencing: around 25 tumors plus 27 peripheral blood samples. Across all 55 or so samples, under 5 million unique CDR3 nucleotide sequences, encoding around 2.4 million unique CDR3 amino acid sequences, were identified.

Overall study results and their limits: Tracking of blood repertoire dynamics stopped at around 4 weeks after treatment, with no follow-up past that point. Because pretreatment tumor biopsies were not available, the study could not determine whether clonotypes were already present within the tumor at baseline. Top tumor clonotypes rose in blood from baseline to 2 weeks post-radiation, then contracted by 4 weeks, suggesting transient expansion of tumor-resident clones. With a single-armed trial design, the study had no way to address how radiation dose or scheduling affects the TCR repertoire.

The time point label, as the study defines it: baseline pretreatment blood. Explained via the paper, the treatment or condition label denotes: 15 Gy SBRT to primary tumor, nephrectomy 4 weeks later. To follow tumor-enriched clonotypes, peripheral blood was collected serially from radiation-treated patients at baseline and again at 2 weeks and 4 weeks after SBRT. Renal cell carcinoma with clear cell pathology was present in all patients. The QIAamp DNA Blood Mini Kit (Qiagen) was used to prepare genomic DNA for TCR sequencing. Only samples passing all quality control checks were included in the analyses. To note about this clone: Its target antigen remains unknown. No base-level quality is on record; no much larger clone is a single base apart.

CDR1 and CDR2 were assigned from the germline V gene as MGHDK and SYGVNS. The CDR3 holds 15 amino acids from the cysteine to the phenylalanine. Here the CDR3 DNA is all that survives: 45 bases in frame from base 1. At the junction V is shortened by 1 base and J by 6 bases; bases outside the gene matches: 6. Following the manufacturer's recommendations, the immunoSEQ kit was used to generate TCR beta libraries from genomic DNA. To prepare libraries, a first multiplex PCR with proprietary primers was run, followed by a second PCR that added unique barcodes, and a bead cleanup was done after each round. Each sample batch included a kit-provided positive control reaction and a negative control reaction. The final libraries were assessed on an Agilent 4200 TapeStation D1000 ScreenTape, pooled by volume, and quantified by qPCR. Sequencing was performed on an Illumina NextSeq500 with a MidOutput 150-cycle cartridge, and 156 Read1 and 15 Index1 cycles were run with kit custom primers. The pooled library was loaded at approximately 1 pM with a roughly 20% PhiX control spike-in. As for the original processing: Vendor-processed data were analyzed in R, with a clonotype defined as all T cells sharing the same CDR3 nucleotide sequence. For clone abundance analyses, frequencies were normalized to the 10,000 most abundant clones in each sample. Public T cell clones, which averaged fewer than five per sample, were excluded before analysis. Tumor-enriched and baseline blood-enriched clonotypes were defined by at least a 32-fold difference in abundance between compartments. A beta-binomial differential abundance model was used to identify clonotypes that expanded or contracted between blood time points. Tumor-blood repertoire similarity was measured with the Baroni-Urbani and Buser coefficient, and groups were compared using two-tailed Wilcoxon tests in R. TCRdb limited this immuneACCESS table to in-frame rearrangements with V and J called. A share of clones is missing; checked studies link under half to unresolved V genes, and the rest is unexplained. V, J and clone size are those of that table, while D and trimming were read from the DNA. Within this sample are 130,000 to 150,000 clones, with less than 90% of them counted one time only. The leading ten clones occupy roughly 4.1% of the sample.

The rearrangement joined TRBV25-1 to TRBJ1-5; 7 of the junction bases match TRBD1. The receptor comes from a woman in her 70s with renal cell carcinoma. Source: blood, taken from a patient whose treatment included radiotherapy and nephrectomy. The CDR3 in this case is CASSESGGLSQPQHF. The DNA sequence is as follows: TGTGCCAGCAGTGAATCAGGGGGGTTGAGTCAGCCCCAGCATTTT. The full variable domain, completed from the reference TRBV25-1 and TRBJ1-5 proteins outside the CDR3, reads EADIYQTPRYLVIGTGKKITLECSQTMGHDKMYWYQQDPGMELHLIHYSYGVNSTEKGDLSSESTVSRIRTEHFPLTLESARPSHTSQYLCASSESGGLSQPQHFGDGTRLSIL.